The 32 T cell receptor beta chains reported below all come from one sample, sequenced in a study of blood T cell repertoires in COVID-19 (TCRdb year 2020). Library construction relied on the immunoSEQ multiplex PCR assay. The source is immuneACCESS, and TCRdb retained only in-frame sequences with V and J called. Part of the clones is not carried over; for the studies checked, unresolved V genes explain less than half of this, and the remainder is unexplained. Present in this sample are just over 150,000 clones, around nine tenths of which were seen just once. The ten most abundant clones make up 6.5% to 8% of the sample. Sequencing was carried out using PBMCs or T cells enriched from blood (not recorded which). All receptors derive from a woman in her forties or fifties who had recovered from COVID-19.

The table lists this clone with a count of one. J is TRBJ1-6 and V is TRBV3-1 (or the pseudogene TRBV3-2), with D possibly TRBD1 on 6 matching bases. The germline V gene has CDR1 LGHDT and CDR2 YNNKEL (reference sequence). The V end was cut by 0 bases, the J end by 10 bases, with 16 bases between. There are 16 residues in the CDR3. CDR3 nucleotides: TGTGCCAGCAGCCAAGAGGTAACAGGGAGTGGATCACCCCTCCACTTT. Amino acid sequence: CASSQEVTGSGSPLHF.

The genes are TRBV30 and TRBJ2-3; no clear D. The CDR3 sequence is 12 residues long. The V end lost 2 bases, the J end lost 5 bases, and 8 bases lay between the germline ends. In germline, CDR1 is GTSNPN, CDR2 SVGIG (reference sequence). CDR3 in DNA: TGTGCCTGGAGTCCAAATGTAGATACGCAGTATTTT. Translated, it gives CAWSPNVDTQYF.

The V call is TRBV3-1 (or the pseudogene TRBV3-2), the J call TRBJ2-1; D ambiguous. The CDR3 sequence is 12 residues long. The V gene lost 4 bases and the J gene lost 10 bases, with 11 bases spanning the gap. Germline V lookup: CDR1 LGHDT, CDR2 YNNKEL (reference sequence). CDR3 DNA: TGTGCCAGCAGCCTAAGTAGAACCGAGCAGTTCTTC. Translation gives CASSLSRTEQFF.

This rearrangement joins TRBV12-3 or TRBV12-4 to TRBJ1-2, with 8 bases aligning to TRBD1. J was trimmed by 11 bases and V by 3 bases; bases with no gene match: 5. CDR3 length: 12 residues. The CDR3 protein is CASSFGQGGYTF. The CDR3 coding sequence is TGTGCCAGCAGTTTCGGACAGGGTGGTTACACCTTC.

The chain links TRBV4-3 to TRBJ2-1; D gene uncertain. The germline V and J ends were trimmed by 1 base and 8 bases, with 9 bases remaining between them. Per germline, CDR1 LGHNA and CDR2 YSLEER. The CDR3 is made up of 13 amino acids. The CDR3 DNA reads as TGCGCCAGCAGCCAAGCGCTAGAGGATGAGCAGTTCTTC. Residues: CASSQALEDEQFF.

This sequence joins TRBV19 and TRBJ2-7; 8 positions agree with TRBD1. This CDR3 has 14 residues. CDR1 is LNHDA, CDR2 SQIVND, per germline (reference sequence). After removal of 9 bases from V and 2 bases from J, the junction contained 9 bases not matched to a gene. The CDR3 here is CASKPGQAAYEQYF. CDR3 DNA: TGTGCCAGCAAGCCGGGACAGGCCGCCTACGAGCAGTACTTC. Filled out from reference TRBV19 and TRBJ2-7, the complete variable domain reads DGGITQSPKYLFRKEGQNVTLSCEQNLNHDAMYWYRQDPGQGLRLIYYSQIVNDFQKGDIAEGYSVSREKKESFPLTVTSAQKNPTAFYLCASKPGQAAYEQYFGPGTRLTVT.

The V call is TRBV5-1, the J call TRBJ1-1; D is unresolved. V shed 7 bases and J shed 0 bases, with 13 bases lying between them. Germline V lookup: CDR1 SGHRS, CDR2 YFSETQ. The CDR3 sequence is 14 residues long. The CDR3 region is CASSAEGLNTEAFF. The CDR3 nucleotides read TGCGCCAGCTCTGCGGAAGGTTTGAACACTGAAGCTTTCTTT.

The CDR3 coding sequence is TGTGCCAGCAGCTTGGATTGGACTAGCGGGGGGCATGAGCAGTTCTTC. This codes for CASSLDWTSGGHEQFF. The chain carries TRBV5-6 and TRBJ2-1; the match to TRBD2 covers 14 bases. Germline CDR1 is SGHDT and CDR2 is YYEEEE. The length of the CDR3 is 16 residues. V trimming: 0 bases; J trimming: 8 bases; junction bases outside the gene matches: 4.

The chain combines TRBV6-1 with TRBJ2-7, with D perhaps matching TRBD2 (6 bases). V was trimmed by 4 bases and J by 4 bases, leaving 23 bases between them. The CDR3 runs to 17 residues. From germline, CDR1 is MNHNS and CDR2 SASEGT. The CDR3 DNA sequence: TGTGCCAGCAGTGGCCGGGCGGGGCAGTGGGGCCTTTACGAGCAGTACTTC. This sequence encodes CASSGRAGQWGLYEQYF.

The chain recombines TRBV5-4 with TRBJ2-7; 8 bases map to TRBD1. Trimming took 0 bases from V and 7 from J; bases not matched to a gene: 12. The germline gives CDR1 SGHNT, CDR2 YYREEE (reference sequence). This CDR3 has 16 residues. The CDR3 nucleotides read TGTGCCAGCAGCTTGGGCAGGGGGCGCATGACGGGGGAGCAGTACTTC. Encoded protein: CASSLGRGRMTGEQYF.

The rearrangement joins TRBV2 to TRBJ1-1; TRBD1 is a possible D gene (6 bases). V was trimmed by 10 bases and J by 2 bases, leaving 14 bases between them. The CDR3 is made up of 13 amino acids. Looked up from germline, CDR1 is SNHLY and CDR2 is FYNNEI. The CDR3 here is CATRAQGNTEAFF. The CDR3 DNA reads TGTGCCACCAGGGCACAGGGTAACACTGAAGCTTTCTTT.

The rearrangement links TRBV3-1 (or the pseudogene TRBV3-2) to TRBJ2-1; TRBD2 agrees at 7 bases. Trimming removed 7 bases from V and 8 bases from J; junction bases left unmatched: 11. In germline, CDR1 is LGHDT, CDR2 YNNKEL (reference sequence). CDR3 length: 14 amino acids. The CDR3: CASTRGVLRDEQFF. Written as DNA, the CDR3 is TGTGCCAGCACCCGGGGGGTACTTCGGGATGAGCAGTTCTTC.

J is TRBJ1-4 and V is TRBV7-9; TRBD1 aligns across 7 bases. The CDR3 contains 14 residues. Germline loops: CDR1 SEHNR, CDR2 FQNEAQ (reference sequence). With 4 bases clipped from V and 5 bases from J, the junction kept 4 bases outside the gene matches. The CDR3 sequence: CASSSQGENEKLFF. CDR3 coding DNA: TGTGCCAGCAGCTCTCAGGGGGAAAATGAAAAACTGTTTTTT.

The genes are TRBV4-1 and TRBJ2-2; TRBD1 agrees at 7 bases. V lost 0 bases and J lost 6; bases outside the gene matches: 4. Germline CDR1 reads MGHRA; CDR2 reads YSYEKL. There are 15 residues in the CDR3. The CDR3: CASSQDTGVPGELFF. CDR3 DNA: TGCGCCAGCAGCCAAGATACAGGGGTCCCCGGGGAGCTGTTTTTT.

The chain joins TRBV12-5 to TRBJ2-3, with 11 bases that match TRBD2. This CDR3 contains 15 residues. Trimming at V came to 1 base and at J to 4 bases, leaving 1 base not matched to a gene. Looked up from germline, CDR1 is LGHNT and CDR2 is FRNRAP. CDR3 bases: TGTGCTAGTGGTTTGGGTAGCGGGGGGGCAGATACGCAGTATTTT. Its protein product is CASGLGSGGADTQYF.

This chain uses TRBV6-2 or TRBV6-3 with TRBJ1-1; TRBD1 is a possible D gene (6 bases). CDR3 size: 19 residues. Trimming shortened V by 2 bases and J by 1 base, and 23 bases separated the two germline ends. Germline-derived CDR1 and CDR2 are MNHEY and SVGEGT. Written as DNA, the CDR3 is TGTGCCAGCAGTTACCACAAACCTGGACAGAGAGAAAAGAACACTGAAGCTTTCTTT. Its protein product is CASSYHKPGQREKNTEAFF.

The CDR3 DNA follows: TGTGCCAGCAGCTTATCCGGGACAGGGGACACTGAAGCTTTCTTT. It yields the protein CASSLSGTGDTEAFF. The V gene is TRBV7-9, the J gene TRBJ1-1, with 10 bases identical to TRBD1. Germline-derived CDR1 and CDR2 are SEHNR and FQNEAQ (reference sequence). V lost 2 bases to trimming and J lost 3 bases; unmatched junction nucleotides: 3. The CDR3 spans 15 residues.

The chain joins TRBV30 to TRBJ1-6, with D perhaps TRBD1 (5 bases). Germline CDR1 is GTSNPN and CDR2 is SVGIG (reference sequence). V lost 5 bases, J lost 0 bases, and 5 bases lay in between. The CDR3 has 13 amino acids. For the CDR3, the DNA is TGTGCCTGGGACAGCTCCTATAATTCACCCCTCCACTTT. This encodes CAWDSSYNSPLHF.

The chain combines TRBV27 with TRBJ2-5; tentatively, D is TRBD2 (5 bases). Germline CDR1 MNHEY, CDR2 SMNVEV (reference sequence). The length of the CDR3 is 14 residues. Trimming stripped 3 bases from V and 4 bases from J, with 12 bases between. CDR3 coding DNA: TGTGCCAGCAGTTTCAGCGGAGATCGAGAGACCCAGTACTTC. It yields the protein CASSFSGDRETQYF.

The chain couples TRBV6-2 or TRBV6-3 to TRBJ2-2; possible D gene TRBD2, 6 bases. CDR3 length: 15 amino acids. V was clipped by 2 bases and J by 1 base, with 8 bases between them. Germline CDR1 is MNHEY and CDR2 is SVGEGT. The chain's CDR3 is CASSYRGRNTGELFF. For the CDR3, the DNA is TGTGCCAGCAGTTACCGGGGGAGGAACACCGGGGAGCTGTTTTTT.

The rearrangement joins TRBV5-4 to TRBJ2-3; TRBD1 agrees at 7 bases. The germline V gene has CDR1 SGHNT and CDR2 YYREEE (reference sequence). Trimming removed 5 bases from V and 6 bases from J; junction bases left unmatched: 9. The CDR3 spans 14 residues. For the CDR3, the DNA is TGTGCCAGCAGTCAGGGACAGAGATGGGATACGCAGTATTTT. It is translated as CASSQGQRWDTQYF.

This chain links TRBV27 with TRBJ2-4; 11 bases are shared with TRBD2. V was clipped by 6 bases and J by 6 bases; unmatched bases: 7. CDR3 length: 15 amino acids. CDR1 is MNHEY, CDR2 SMNVEV, per germline (reference sequence). CDR3 in DNA: TGTGCCAGCAGCTCGCTGACTAGCGGGGCAAACATTCAGTACTTC. Residues: CASSSLTSGANIQYF.

In DNA form, the CDR3 reads TGTGCCAGCAGCTTACCGGGCCCGGGGGAGCAGTACTTC. It specifies CASSLPGPGEQYF. The gene calls are TRBV11-3 and TRBJ2-7; D might be TRBD2 (5 bases). V lost 2 bases, J lost 7 bases, and 12 bases lay in between. The CDR3 loop spans 13 amino acids. Germline loops: CDR1 SGHNT, CDR2 YENEEA.

The rearrangement uses TRBV27 and TRBJ1-6; 8 positions match TRBD1. V trimming: 7 bases; J trimming: 7 bases; junction bases outside the gene matches: 12. The CDR3 runs to 16 residues. CDR1 is MNHEY and CDR2 is SMNVEV in the germline V gene (reference sequence). For the CDR3, the DNA is TGTGCCAGCAAGCGTGGACAGGGCCTTGGGAATTCACCCCTCCACTTT. Amino acids: CASKRGQGLGNSPLHF.

V is TRBV7-8 and J is TRBJ2-5; D might be TRBD2 (7 bases). The V end was cut by 1 base, the J end by 5 bases, with 14 bases between. The CDR3 is 15 amino acids. The germline V gene encodes CDR1 SGHVS and CDR2 FQNEAQ. CDR3 amino acids: CASSLVARGGETQYF. CDR3 nucleotides: TGTGCCAGCAGCTTAGTTGCCAGGGGAGGGGAGACCCAGTACTTC.

CDR3 nucleotide sequence: TGTGCCAGCAGCTTGAGACAGGCGACCTACGAGCAGTACTTC. Encoded protein: CASSLRQATYEQYF. The V gene is TRBV5-6, the J gene TRBJ2-7; a possible D gene is TRBD1 (6 bases). V gave up 1 base and J gave up 2 bases, with 10 bases separating them. This CDR3 is built from 14 residues. Germline-derived CDR1 and CDR2 are SGHDT and YYEEEE. The whole variable domain, remainder taken from reference TRBV5-6 and TRBJ2-7, is DAGVTQSPTHLIKTRGQQVTLRCSPKSGHDTVSWYQQALGQGPQFIFQYYEEEERQRGNFPDRFSGHQFPNYSSELNVNALLLGDSALYLCASSLRQATYEQYFGPGTRLTVT.

This clone was counted once. The rearrangement uses TRBV3-1 (or the pseudogene TRBV3-2) and TRBJ2-2, with 7 bases aligning to TRBD2. The germline V gene encodes CDR1 LGHDT and CDR2 YNNKEL (reference sequence). J gave up 0 bases and V 7 bases, and 8 bases lay outside the gene matches. There are 16 residues in the CDR3. This chain's CDR3 is CASTLLGGANTGELFF. The CDR3, as DNA: TGTGCCAGCACCCTGTTGGGAGGGGCGAACACCGGGGAGCTGTTTTTT.

V and J are TRBV7-3 and TRBJ2-6, with 7 bases identical to TRBD1. The germline V gene encodes CDR1 SGHTA and CDR2 FQGTGA. Unmatched junction bases numbered 0, after V lost 4 bases and J lost 0 bases. This CDR3 contains 15 residues. Here the CDR3 reads CASSYRGSGANVLTF. CDR3 in DNA: TGTGCCAGCAGCTACAGGGGCTCTGGGGCCAACGTCCTGACTTTC.

The chain carries TRBV18 and TRBJ2-1, with D unresolved. Germline V gene sequence: CDR1 KGHSH, CDR2 LQKENI. The V and J ends lost 4 bases and 5 bases respectively, with 12 bases between them. There are 14 residues in the CDR3. CDR3 in DNA: TGTGCCAGCTCACTAACAGACAAAAACAATGAGCAGTTCTTC. It yields the protein CASSLTDKNNEQFF.

V is TRBV12-3 or TRBV12-4 and J is TRBJ1-2; TRBD1 matches at 7 bases. The length of the CDR3 is 13 residues. With V trimmed by 3 bases and J by 3 bases, 1 base remained unmatched. The CDR3 region is CASSFTGDYGYTF. Here the CDR3 DNA reads TGTGCCAGCAGTTTTACAGGGGACTATGGCTACACCTTC.

The chain carries TRBV6-6 and TRBJ2-1; no firm D call. Germline CDR1 and CDR2: MNHNY and SVGAGI (reference sequence). The CDR3 is made up of 17 amino acids. V shed 5 bases and J shed 1 base, with 18 bases lying between them. This chain's CDR3 is CASSHRSRELSYNEQFF. CDR3 bases: TGTGCCAGCAGTCACCGCTCCCGTGAACTATCCTACAATGAGCAGTTCTTC.

The rearrangement uses TRBV12-3 or TRBV12-4 and TRBJ1-5; D is perhaps TRBD1 (6 bases). V was clipped by 6 bases and J by 6 bases, with 12 bases between them. This CDR3 is built from 13 residues. The CDR3 DNA reads TGTGCCAGCAGGAAACAGGGTAGTCAGCCCCAGCATTTT. Its protein product is CASRKQGSQPQHF.